This T cell receptor beta chain was recovered during a study of blood T cell repertoires in COVID-19 (dated by TCRdb to 2020 to 2022). Context from the whole study: Samples from collaborators originated in the United States, Italy and Spain and spanned both the acute and convalescent phases of COVID-19. The prospective study material was composed of cDNA or gDNA derived from T cells, B-cell-depleted T cells, or PBMCs. Subjects who had been exposed to COVID-19, were actively infected with it, or had recovered from it provided the deeply sampled blood TCRbeta repertoires that made up the dataset. The repertoires were released in a freely available public database meant as a resource for research on the immune response to SARS-CoV-2. Samples were obtained from the ongoing ImmuneRACE study (first 160 participants) and from some 1,200 subjects provided by 6 global collaborators. Nearly every sample came with metadata listing a de-identified subject ID, COVID-19 status, age in years and sex. Where HLA class I and class II types were available, the types were taken from metadata supplied by the sample provider, not from assay-based typing.

Participants in the prospective study were enrolled through a virtual design, were aged roughly 18 to 100 years, and lived in 24 United States geographic areas. To assign participants to cohorts, the prospective study relied on clinical history that participants themselves reported in a screening survey and a study questionnaire. ImmuneRACE Cohort 3 recovered participants were defined by two consecutive negative NP/OP PCR tests, healthcare professional clearance, or symptom resolution. Each participant in the prospective study had whole blood, serum and a nasopharyngeal or oropharyngeal swab collected by mobile phlebotomists. Prospective study participants could optionally give additional blood draws and questionnaires over an approximately two-month period. Prospective study blood samples were shipped either frozen or at room temperature before DNA extraction. Results the study describes overall, beyond this receptor: Clinical and demographic metadata were provided uncurated, with the amount varying by source and participant.

TCRbeta CDR3 regions were amplified from genomic DNA using the immunoSEQ Assay, a bias-controlled multiplex PCR. The study's own analysis went as follows. The number of nucleated cells in each sample was estimated from the amplification of reference gene primers within the assay. To quantify the absolute abundance of each unique TCRbeta CDR3 rearrangement, sequence reads were collapsed and filtered. For each sample, productive Simpson clonality was calculated by taking the square root of Simpson's diversity index across productive rearrangements. This immuneACCESS table, as held by TCRdb, lists in-frame sequences with V and J called but not all clones. Of the missing ones, under half trace to an unresolved V gene in checked studies; the others have no known cause. The V and J calls and clone size were taken over from that table, and D and trimming were inferred from the DNA. This sample holds fewer than 350,000 clones; approximately 89% were observed only once. Over 8% of the sample goes to the ten largest clones.

This clone was found a few times. Its antigen target is currently unknown. Per-nucleotide qualities are absent, and no much larger clonotype sits a single base away. The sequenced sample was PBMCs or T cells enriched from blood (not recorded which). The sequence was collected from a middle-aged woman who had recovered from COVID-19.

The encoded CDR3 is CASSMGLRETQYF. Here is the DNA: TGTGCCAGCAGCATGGGACTGAGGGAGACCCAGTACTTC. Recombination joined TRBV5-4 with TRBJ2-5; the D region possibly corresponds to TRBD2 (6 bases align). Spanning cysteine to phenylalanine, the CDR3 consists of 13 amino acids. The CDR3 DNA has 39 bases and is translated from base 1. CDR1 and CDR2 are read off the germline V gene (reference sequence) as SGHNT and YYREEE. Relative to germline, V is 4 bases shorter and J is 5 bases shorter, with 12 bases between their ends.